Reported below is one T cell receptor beta chain. Participants, about 18 to 90 years old, spanned fewer than 25 US areas. Symptom resolution, clearance, or two negative PCRs marked the recovered donors of Cohort 3. This entry comes from a study of blood T cell repertoires in COVID-19. As handled by the study authors: Counts of nucleated cells, estimated from reference gene primer amplification, were obtained. Repertoires were generated with immunoSEQ multiplex PCR, while TCRdb's copy carries only in-frame clones and drops some. D and trimming were read from the DNA, whereas the V and J calls and clone size are those reported in that table. The sample contains a few hundred thousand clones, roughly 84% of which appear only once. The CDR3 covers 16 residues. Germline CDR1 reads SEHNR; CDR2 reads FQNEAQ (reference sequence). Trimming removed 4 bases from V and 0 bases from J, with 12 bases in between.

This rearrangement joins TRBV7-9 to TRBJ2-2, with D perhaps TRBD2 (5 bases). The receptor was derived from a man aged 45 to 65 who had recovered from COVID-19. The sample taken for sequencing was PBMCs or T cells enriched from blood (not recorded which). CDR3 sequence reads: CASSSNSVSNTGELFF. For the CDR3, the DNA is TGTGCCAGCAGCTCCAATAGCGTGTCGAACACCGGGGAGCTGTTTTTT.